Each of the 16 T cell receptor beta chains below was sequenced from the same sample in a study of cytomegalovirus exposure and HLA in healthy donors. The PCR contained 60 Vbeta and 13 Jbeta primers. Data came from immunoSEQ multiplex PCR; TCRdb stores just in-frame clones and leaves some out. The table has fewer than 200,000 clones, 84% seen once. Sequenced input: PBMCs. These receptors were taken from a girl under 10 years old in good health and CMV-seropositive.

In this sample, this clone is medium-sized. The chain combines TRBV30 with TRBJ1-5, with 11 bases that match TRBD1. This CDR3 has 17 residues. V lost 0 bases, J lost 7 bases, and 11 bases stayed unmatched. Germline lookup yields CDR1 GTSNPN and CDR2 SVGIG (reference sequence). The CDR3 protein is CAWSVLLDRGRGQPQHF. As DNA, the CDR3 is TGTGCCTGGAGTGTACTTCTGGACAGGGGGCGCGGGCAGCCCCAGCATTTT.

V gene TRBV2 combines with J gene TRBJ2-1, with 11 bases matching TRBD2. CDR3 size: 15 residues. Germline V gene sequence: CDR1 SNHLY, CDR2 FYNNEI. V was pared by 7 bases and J by 10 bases, with 12 bases of the junction left unmatched. The CDR3, as DNA: TGTGCCAGCACCAGGGCTAGCGGGAGGAAAAAGGAGCAGTTCTTC. As protein: CASTRASGRKKEQFF.

This clone has a single count. The chain has TRBV14 and TRBJ2-1, with a weak D call TRBD2 (6 bases). V was pared by 4 bases and J by 5 bases, with 9 bases between. Germline assignment: CDR1 SGHDN and CDR2 FVKESK. This CDR3 contains 13 residues. CDR3 in DNA: TGTGCCAGCAGCCCTCCTAGCGACAATGAGCAGTTCTTC. Its protein product is CASSPPSDNEQFF.

This clone was seen a single time. The chain employs TRBV27 and TRBJ2-1; unclear D gene. The length of the CDR3 is 13 residues. Trimming took 7 bases from V and 8 from J, leaving 15 bases between them. CDR1 is MNHEY and CDR2 is SMNVEV in the germline V gene (reference sequence). CDR3 amino acids: CASTFPRMDEQFF. As DNA, the CDR3 is TGTGCCAGCACTTTCCCTAGGATGGATGAGCAGTTCTTC.

The chain links TRBV30 to TRBJ1-1; D gene unclear. The V end was cut by 2 bases, the J end by 3 bases, with 10 bases between. The CDR3 consists of 13 residues. CDR1 and CDR2 from the germline V gene are GTSNPN and SVGIG (reference sequence). The CDR3 sequence is CAWSIGLDTEAFF. The CDR3 coding sequence is TGTGCCTGGAGTATCGGACTGGACACTGAAGCTTTCTTT.

This clone was picked up a small number of times. The chain employs TRBV11-3 and TRBJ2-7; D is perhaps TRBD2 (5 bases). The CDR3 is 15 amino acids. Per the germline V gene, CDR1 is SGHNT and CDR2 is YENEEA. Trimming took 2 bases from V and 0 from J, leaving 11 bases between them. CDR3 bases: TGTGCCAGCAGCTTACTAAAGCGGAGCTCCTACGAGCAGTACTTC. This gives the protein CASSLLKRSSYEQYF.

The chain links TRBV4-1 to TRBJ2-1; no firm D call. CDR1 is MGHRA, CDR2 YSYEKL, per germline. The V gene lost 0 bases and the J gene lost 11 bases, with 14 bases spanning the gap. CDR3 length equals 14 residues. CDR3 nucleotide sequence: TGCGCCAGCAGCCAAGAAGAGTTGATTCTAAAGCAGTTCTTC. This encodes CASSQEELILKQFF.

This chain uses TRBV10-1 with TRBJ1-1; no reliable D call. CDR1 WNHNN and CDR2 SYGVQD come from the germline V gene (reference sequence). V gave up 2 bases and J gave up 5 bases, with 12 bases separating them. The length of the CDR3 is 14 residues. The CDR3, as DNA: TGCGCCAGCAGTGAGAGCGGGAAATATACTGAAGCTTTCTTT. This translates into CASSESGKYTEAFF.

The gene calls are TRBV7-3 and TRBJ2-7, with 11 bases identical to TRBD2. The V segment lost 5 bases and the J segment 7 bases; nucleotides outside the gene matches: 4. The CDR3 contains 13 residues. The V gene's germline CDR1 is SGHTA and CDR2 FQGTGA. The DNA of the CDR3 is TGTGCCAGCAGCCCACGGACTAGCGGGGAGCAGTACTTC. Encoded protein: CASSPRTSGEQYF. The whole variable domain, remainder taken from reference TRBV7-3 and TRBJ2-7, is GAGVSQTPSNKVTEKGKYVELRCDPISGHTALYWYRQSLGQGPEFLIYFQGTGAADDSGLPNDRFFAVRPEGSVSTLKIQRTERGDSAVYLCASSPRTSGEQYFGPGTRLTVT.

V gene TRBV15 combines with J gene TRBJ1-2; D remains unclear. The V gene lost 0 bases and the J gene lost 4 bases, with 6 bases spanning the gap. Germline CDR1 reads LNHNV; CDR2 reads YYDKDF (reference sequence). This CDR3 has 13 residues. The CDR3 DNA follows: TGTGCCACCAGCAGAGAACAGCCCTATGGCTACACCTTC. It yields the protein CATSREQPYGYTF.

J is TRBJ2-7 and V is TRBV2; 7 nucleotides align to TRBD2. Per germline, CDR1 SNHLY and CDR2 FYNNEI. There are 14 residues in the CDR3. The junction had 4 bases not matched to a gene; V was cut back by 4 bases and J by 1 base. DNA for the CDR3: TGTGCCAGCAGTGTCGGGGGGACGTCCTACGAGCAGTACTTC. This sequence encodes CASSVGGTSYEQYF.

This clone showed up just a few times. The chain is built from TRBV5-6 and TRBJ2-7, with a tentative D call TRBD1 (6 bases). CDR3 length: 15 amino acids. Germline V gene sequence: CDR1 SGHDT, CDR2 YYEEEE. The V end was cut by 1 base, the J end by 3 bases, with 14 bases between. CDR3 sequence (DNA): TGTGCCAGCAGCTTGACCGATACAGGGATCTACGAGCAGTACTTC. This gives the protein CASSLTDTGIYEQYF.

This chain joins TRBV9 and TRBJ2-5; D might be TRBD2 (7 bases). V shed 5 bases and J shed 7 bases, with 18 bases lying between them. This CDR3 region has 14 residues. Germline CDR1 SGDLS, CDR2 YYNGEE. This CDR3 reads CASSLGGGLGTQYF. CDR3 sequence (DNA): TGTGCCAGCAGTCTAGGGGGGGGGCTGGGGACCCAGTACTTC.

The gene calls are TRBV6-6 and TRBJ1-5, with D unclear. The CDR3 extends over 15 amino acids. CDR1 is MNHNY and CDR2 is SVGAGI in the germline V gene (reference sequence). V shed 7 bases and J shed 2 bases, with 15 bases lying between them. The CDR3 nucleotides are TGTGCCAGCACCCCTAGGCAAGCAGGCAATCAGCCCCAGCATTTT. Its translation is CASTPRQAGNQPQHF.

This chain connects TRBV6-1 to TRBJ1-5, with TRBD1 as a possible D gene (6 bases). The V end was cut by 6 bases, the J end by 14 bases, with 20 bases between. The CDR3 length is 13 residues. Germline V gene data show CDR1 as MNHNS and CDR2 as SASEGT. The CDR3 DNA sequence: TGTGCCAGCAGAAGCGGACAGCTCCTTCAGGAGCATTTT. Its protein product is CASRSGQLLQEHF.

J is TRBJ1-3 and V is TRBV14; possibly TRBD1 for D (6 bases). The germline CDR1 and CDR2 sequences are SGHDN and FVKESK. The CDR3 is made up of 14 amino acids. V lost 8 bases and J 8 bases, leaving 19 bases between the germline ends. Here the CDR3 reads CASSPAGARYTIYF. In nucleotides, the CDR3 is TGTGCCAGCTCCCCGGCGGGGGCTAGATACACCATATATTTT.